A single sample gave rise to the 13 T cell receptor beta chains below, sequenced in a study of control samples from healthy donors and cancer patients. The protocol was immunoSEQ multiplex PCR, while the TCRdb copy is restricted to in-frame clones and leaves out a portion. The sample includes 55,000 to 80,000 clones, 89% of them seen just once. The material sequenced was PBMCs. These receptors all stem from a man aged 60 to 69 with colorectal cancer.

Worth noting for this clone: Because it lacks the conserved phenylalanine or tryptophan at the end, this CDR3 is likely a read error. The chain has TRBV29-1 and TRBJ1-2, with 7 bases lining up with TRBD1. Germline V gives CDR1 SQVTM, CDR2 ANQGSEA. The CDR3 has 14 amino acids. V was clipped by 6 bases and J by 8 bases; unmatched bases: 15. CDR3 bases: TGCAGCGTCGACAGGGATCTTACCCTCGGGGGCTACACCCTC. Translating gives CSVDRDLTLGGYTL.

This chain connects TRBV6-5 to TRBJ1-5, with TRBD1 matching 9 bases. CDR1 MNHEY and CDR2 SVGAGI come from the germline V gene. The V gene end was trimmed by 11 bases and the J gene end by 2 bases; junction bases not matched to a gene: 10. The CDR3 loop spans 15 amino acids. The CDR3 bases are TGTGCCGCATCCCGGGACAGGGCGGGCAATCAGCCCCAGCATTTT. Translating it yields CAASRDRAGNQPQHF.

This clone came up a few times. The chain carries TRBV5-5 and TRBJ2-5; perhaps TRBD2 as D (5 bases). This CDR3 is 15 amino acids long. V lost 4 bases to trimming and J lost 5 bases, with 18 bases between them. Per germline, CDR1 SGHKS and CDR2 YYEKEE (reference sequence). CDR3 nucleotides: TGTGCCAGCAGCCCCAGTGGTCTGAGCGGCGAGACCCAGTACTTC. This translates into CASSPSGLSGETQYF. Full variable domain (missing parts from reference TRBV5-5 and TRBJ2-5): DAGVTQSPTHLIKTRGQQVTLRCSPISGHKSVSWYQQVLGQGPQFIFQYYEKEERGRGNFPDRFSARQFPNYSSELNVNALLLGDSALYLCASSPSGLSGETQYFGPGTRLLVL.

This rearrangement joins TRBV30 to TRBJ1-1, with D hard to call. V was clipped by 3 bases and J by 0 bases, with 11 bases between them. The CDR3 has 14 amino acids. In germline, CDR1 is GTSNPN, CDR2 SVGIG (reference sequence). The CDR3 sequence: CAWSPGSLNTEAFF. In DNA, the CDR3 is TGTGCCTGGAGCCCGGGAAGTTTGAACACTGAAGCTTTCTTT.

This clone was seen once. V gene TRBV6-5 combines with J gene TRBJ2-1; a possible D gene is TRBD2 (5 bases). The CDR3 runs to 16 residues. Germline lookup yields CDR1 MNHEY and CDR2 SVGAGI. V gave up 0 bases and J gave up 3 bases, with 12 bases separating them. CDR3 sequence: CASSYSTSRVYNEQFF. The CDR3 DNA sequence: TGTGCCAGCAGTTACTCGACGTCGCGGGTCTACAATGAGCAGTTCTTC.

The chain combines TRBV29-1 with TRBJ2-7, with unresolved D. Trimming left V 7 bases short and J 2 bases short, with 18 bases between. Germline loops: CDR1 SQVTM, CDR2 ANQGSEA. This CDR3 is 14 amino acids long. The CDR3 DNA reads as TGCAGCGCCCAAGGCGACTCCCCAGCCTACGAGCAGTACTTC. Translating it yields CSAQGDSPAYEQYF.

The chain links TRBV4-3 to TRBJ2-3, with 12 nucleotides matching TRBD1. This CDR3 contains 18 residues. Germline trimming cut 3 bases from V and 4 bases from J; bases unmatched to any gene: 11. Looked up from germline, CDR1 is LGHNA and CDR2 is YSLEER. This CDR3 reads CASSQISGTGGRADTQYF. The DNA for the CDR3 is TGCGCCAGCAGCCAGATTTCCGGGACAGGGGGCCGGGCAGATACGCAGTATTTT.

The CDR3 coding sequence is TGCAGTGCTAGGTCGGTCTACGAGCAGTACTTC. Translation gives CSARSVYEQYF. The rearrangement joins TRBV20-1 to TRBJ2-7, with no clear D. The CDR3 consists of 11 residues. The V and J ends lost 3 bases and 3 bases respectively, with 6 bases between them. Germline V CDR1 and CDR2: DFQATT, SNEGSKA (reference sequence).

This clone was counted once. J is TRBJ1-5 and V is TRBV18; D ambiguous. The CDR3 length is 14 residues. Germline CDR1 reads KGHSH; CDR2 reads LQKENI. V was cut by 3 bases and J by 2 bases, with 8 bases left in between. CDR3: CASSPAKGNQPQHF. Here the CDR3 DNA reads TGTGCCAGCTCACCTGCGAAGGGCAATCAGCCCCAGCATTTT.

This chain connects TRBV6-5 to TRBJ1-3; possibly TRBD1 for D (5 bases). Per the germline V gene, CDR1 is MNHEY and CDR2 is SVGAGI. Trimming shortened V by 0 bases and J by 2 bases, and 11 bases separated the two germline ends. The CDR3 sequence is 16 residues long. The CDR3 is CASSYSKSGAGNTIYF. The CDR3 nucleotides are TGTGCCAGCAGTTACTCGAAATCGGGGGCTGGAAACACCATATATTTT.

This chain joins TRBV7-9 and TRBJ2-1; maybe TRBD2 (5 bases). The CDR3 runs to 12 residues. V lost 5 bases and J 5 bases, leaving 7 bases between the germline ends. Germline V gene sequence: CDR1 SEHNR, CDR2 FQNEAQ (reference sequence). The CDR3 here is CASSPGNNEQFF. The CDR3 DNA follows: TGTGCCAGCAGCCCGGGGAACAATGAGCAGTTCTTC.

The CDR3 region is CASSHPGQGFNQPQHF. The CDR3 bases are TGTGCCAGCAGCCACCCGGGACAGGGTTTCAATCAGCCCCAGCATTTT. This chain connects TRBV3-1 (or the pseudogene TRBV3-2) to TRBJ1-5, with 9 bases that match TRBD1. The ends lost 3 bases at V and 3 bases at J; junction bases unmatched: 6. This CDR3 has 16 residues. CDR1 LGHDT and CDR2 YNNKEL come from the germline V gene (reference sequence).

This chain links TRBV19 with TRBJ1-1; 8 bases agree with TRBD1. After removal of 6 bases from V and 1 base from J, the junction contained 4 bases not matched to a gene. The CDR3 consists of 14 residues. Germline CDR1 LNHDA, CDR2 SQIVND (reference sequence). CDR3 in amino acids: CASRQGARNTEAFF. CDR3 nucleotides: TGTGCCAGTAGGCAGGGGGCCAGGAACACTGAAGCTTTCTTT.